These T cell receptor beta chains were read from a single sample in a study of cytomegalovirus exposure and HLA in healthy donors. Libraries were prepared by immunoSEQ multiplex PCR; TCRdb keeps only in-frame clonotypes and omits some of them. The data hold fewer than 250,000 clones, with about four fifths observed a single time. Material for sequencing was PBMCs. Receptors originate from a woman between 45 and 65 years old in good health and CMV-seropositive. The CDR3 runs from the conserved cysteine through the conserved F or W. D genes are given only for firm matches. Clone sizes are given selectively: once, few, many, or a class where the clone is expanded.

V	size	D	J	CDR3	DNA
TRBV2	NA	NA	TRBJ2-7	CASRRLGQPTYEQYF	TGTGCCAGCAGGAGGTTGGGGCAGCCGACCTACGAGCAGTACTTC
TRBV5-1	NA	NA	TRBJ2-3	CASSLVRVSTDTQYF	TGCGCCAGCAGCTTGGTACGGGTTAGCACAGATACGCAGTATTTT
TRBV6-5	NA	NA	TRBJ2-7	CASSQGFWQYF	TGTGCCAGCAGCCAGGGTTTCTGGCAGTACTTC
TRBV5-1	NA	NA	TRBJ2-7	CASSFEQGSYEQYF	TGCGCCAGCAGCTTTGAACAGGGATCCTACGAGCAGTACTTC
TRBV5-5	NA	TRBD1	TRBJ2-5	CASSLGQEWGETQYF	TGTGCCAGCAGCCTAGGACAGGAATGGGGTGAGACCCAGTACTTC
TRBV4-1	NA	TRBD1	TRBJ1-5	CASSHSPFRGPQPQHF	TGCGCCAGCAGCCACTCGCCATTTAGGGGGCCGCAGCCCCAGCATTTT
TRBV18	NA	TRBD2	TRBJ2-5	CASSPGLAGFQETQYF	TGTGCCAGCTCACCAGGGCTAGCGGGGTTCCAAGAGACCCAGTACTTC
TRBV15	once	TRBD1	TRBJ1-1	CATSRVGTGNTEAFF	TGTGCCACCAGCAGAGTAGGGACAGGGAACACTGAAGCTTTCTTT
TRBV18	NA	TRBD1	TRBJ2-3	CASSLFRDRDTDTQYF	TGTGCCAGCTCACTGTTCCGGGACAGGGACACAGATACGCAGTATTTT
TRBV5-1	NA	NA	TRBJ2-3	CASSDRQDSTDTQYF	TGCGCCAGCAGCGACAGACAGGACAGCACAGATACGCAGTATTTT
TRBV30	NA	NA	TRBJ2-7	CAWSVSVYEQYF	TGTGCCTGGAGTGTATCCGTCTACGAGCAGTACTTC
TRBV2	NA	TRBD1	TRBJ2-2	CASSFDRGYSGELFF	TGTGCCAGCAGTTTCGACAGGGGGTATTCCGGGGAGCTGTTTTTT
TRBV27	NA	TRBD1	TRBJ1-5	CASSLFPDRAQPQHF	TGTGCCAGCAGTTTATTCCCGGACAGGGCTCAGCCCCAGCATTTT
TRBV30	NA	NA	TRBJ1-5	CAWSQRVDQPQHF	TGTGCCTGGAGTCAGAGGGTTGATCAGCCCCAGCATTTT
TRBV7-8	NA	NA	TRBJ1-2	CASSNAGGSDWTYGYTF	TGTGCCAGCAGCAACGCGGGGGGCTCAGATTGGACGTATGGCTACACCTTC
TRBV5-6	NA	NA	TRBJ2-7	CASSFGRGAYEQYF	TGTGCCAGCAGCTTTGGGCGGGGAGCCTACGAGCAGTACTTC
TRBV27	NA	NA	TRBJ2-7	CASSLSTTGSYEQYF	TGTGCCAGCAGTTTATCGACAACGGGGAGCTACGAGCAGTACTTC
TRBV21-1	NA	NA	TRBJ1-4	CASSKQLWTGRCEKLFF	TGTGCCAGCAGCAAGCAACTTTGGACAGGACGGTGTGAAAAACTGTTTTTT
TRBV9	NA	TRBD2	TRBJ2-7	CASSTGLAGVEQYF	TGTGCCAGCAGTACGGGACTAGCGGGGGTTGAGCAGTACTTC
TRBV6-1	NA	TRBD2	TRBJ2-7	CASMGTSVYEQYF	TGTGCCAGCATGGGGACTAGCGTCTACGAGCAGTACTTC
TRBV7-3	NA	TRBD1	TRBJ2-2	CASSPTGTGELFF	TGTGCCAGCAGCCCGACAGGGACCGGGGAGCTGTTTTTT
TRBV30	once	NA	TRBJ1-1	CAWSVLEDTEAFF	TGTGCCTGGAGTGTACTCGAGGACACTGAAGCTTTCTTT
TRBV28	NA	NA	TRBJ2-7	CASSSDRSRVFGRYEQYF	TGTGCCAGCAGCTCCGACAGAAGCAGGGTGTTCGGGCGCTACGAGCAGTACTTC
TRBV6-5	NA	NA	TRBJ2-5	CASGGNQETQYF	TGTGCCAGCGGCGGTAACCAAGAGACCCAGTACTTC
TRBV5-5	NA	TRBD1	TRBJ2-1	CASSLWDRGYNEQFF	TGTGCCAGCAGCTTATGGGACAGGGGGTACAATGAGCAGTTCTTC
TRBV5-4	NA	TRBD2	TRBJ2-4	CASSGGLAGGENIQYF	TGTGCCAGCAGCGGGGGACTAGCGGGGGGGGAAAACATTCAGTACTTC
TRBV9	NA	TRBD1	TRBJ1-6	CASSFQQGAYSPLHF	TGTGCCAGCAGCTTTCAACAGGGGGCCTATTCACCCCTCCACTTT
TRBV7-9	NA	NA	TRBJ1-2	CASSSASRELHGYTF	TGTGCCAGCAGCTCGGCATCCAGGGAACTCCATGGCTACACCTTC
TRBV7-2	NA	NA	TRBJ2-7	CASSLVPRQGRYEQYF	TGTGCCAGCAGCTTAGTCCCTAGGCAGGGTAGATACGAGCAGTACTTC
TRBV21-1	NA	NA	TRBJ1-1	CASSKDDGQYMNTEAFF	TGTGCCAGCAGCAAAGATGACGGACAGTACATGAACACTGAAGCTTTCTTT
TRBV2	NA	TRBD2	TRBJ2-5	CASSELRGAAETQYF	TGTGCCAGCAGTGAGTTGCGGGGGGCAGCGGAGACCCAGTACTTC
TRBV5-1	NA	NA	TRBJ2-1	CASSLGTVNEQFF	TGCGCCAGCAGCTTGGGGACAGTCAATGAGCAGTTCTTC
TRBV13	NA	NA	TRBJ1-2	CASSPRGGYGYTF	TGTGCCAGCAGCCCCCGCGGGGGCTATGGCTACACCTTC
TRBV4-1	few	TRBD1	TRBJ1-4	CASSPLAGGPFLEKLFF	TGCGCCAGCAGCCCTTTGGCAGGGGGTCCTTTCCTGGAAAAACTGTTTTTT
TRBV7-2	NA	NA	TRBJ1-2	CASSIDMDYGYTF	TGTGCCAGCAGCATAGACATGGACTATGGCTACACCTTC
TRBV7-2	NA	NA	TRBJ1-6	CASSSQDRGFTGPLHF	TGTGCCAGCAGCTCCCAGGACAGAGGGTTTACAGGACCCCTCCACTTT
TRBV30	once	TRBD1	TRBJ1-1	CAYGTGVLGTEAFF	TGTGCCTACGGGACAGGGGTTTTGGGCACTGAAGCTTTCTTT
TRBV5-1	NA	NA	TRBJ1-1	CASSNLVNTEAFF	TGCGCCAGCAGTAACTTAGTGAACACTGAAGCTTTCTTT
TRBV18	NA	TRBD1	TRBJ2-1	CASSPQQGAGYNEQFF	TGTGCCAGCTCACCACAGCAGGGGGCGGGTTACAATGAGCAGTTCTTC
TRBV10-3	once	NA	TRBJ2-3	CAISESQGWDTQYF	TGTGCCATCAGTGAGTCACAGGGTTGGGATACGCAGTATTTT
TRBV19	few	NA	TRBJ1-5	CASSYRESNQPQHF	TGTGCCAGTAGTTATCGAGAGAGCAATCAGCCCCAGCATTTT
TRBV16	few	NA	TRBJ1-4	CASSPQGGGNEKLFF	TGTGCCAGCAGCCCGCAGGGAGGAGGTAATGAAAAACTGTTTTTT
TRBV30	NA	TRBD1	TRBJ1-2	CAWSDETGASGYTF	TGTGCCTGGAGCGATGAAACAGGGGCGAGTGGCTACACCTTC
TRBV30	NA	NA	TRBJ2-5	CAWSVRVAAGQYF	TGTGCCTGGAGTGTACGGGTAGCGGCCGGCCAGTACTTC
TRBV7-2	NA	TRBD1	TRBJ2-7	CASSSWDRGYEQYF	TGTGCCAGCAGCTCCTGGGACAGAGGCTACGAGCAGTACTTC
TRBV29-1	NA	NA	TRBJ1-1	CSVWRGNTEAFF	TGCAGCGTTTGGAGGGGGAACACTGAAGCTTTCTTT
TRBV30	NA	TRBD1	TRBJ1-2	CAWSRDRGKEDHGYTF	TGTGCCTGGAGTCGGGACAGGGGTAAAGAAGACCATGGCTACACCTTC
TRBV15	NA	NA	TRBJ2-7	CATKRESGQYYEQYF	TGTGCCACCAAGAGGGAGAGCGGGCAATACTACGAGCAGTACTTC
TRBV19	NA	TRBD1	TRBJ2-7	CASSPRQGPYEQYF	TGTGCCAGTAGTCCTCGACAGGGGCCCTACGAGCAGTACTTC
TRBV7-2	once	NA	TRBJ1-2	CASSFGPNYGYTF	TGTGCCAGCAGCTTTGGGCCCAACTATGGCTACACCTTC
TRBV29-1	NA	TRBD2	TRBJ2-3	CSVAGTSGQDTQYF	TGCAGCGTTGCCGGGACTAGCGGACAAGATACGCAGTATTTT
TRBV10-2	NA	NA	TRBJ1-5	CASDAVSNQPQHF	TGCGCCAGCGATGCAGTTAGCAATCAGCCCCAGCATTTT
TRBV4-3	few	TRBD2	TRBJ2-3	CASSPGLAGGDTQYF	TGCGCCAGCAGCCCCGGACTAGCGGGGGGAGATACGCAGTATTTT
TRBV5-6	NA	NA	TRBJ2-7	CASSTFSWSYEQYF	TGTGCCAGCAGCACATTTAGTTGGAGCTACGAGCAGTACTTC
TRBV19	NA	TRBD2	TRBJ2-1	CASSLSGLAGGTFF	TGTGCCAGTAGTTTATCCGGACTAGCGGGGGGAACGTTCTTC
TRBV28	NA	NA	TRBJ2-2	CATRQGMNTGELFF	TGTGCCACCCGGCAGGGGATGAACACCGGGGAGCTGTTTTTT
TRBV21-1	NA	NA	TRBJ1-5	CASSGLQGAGNNQPQHF	TGTGCCAGCAGCGGGTTACAGGGGGCGGGAAACAATCAGCCCCAGCATTTT
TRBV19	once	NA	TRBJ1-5	CASSPQGTGNQPQHF	TGTGCCAGTAGTCCTCAGGGTACGGGCAATCAGCCCCAGCATTTT
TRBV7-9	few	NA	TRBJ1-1	CASSPRIGQNTEAFF	TGTGCCAGCAGCCCCCGGATTGGACAGAACACTGAAGCTTTCTTT